The clone carrying this T cell receptor beta chain was counted between two and nine times. Its cognate antigen is unknown. The entry originates in a study of OX40 agonist ivuxolimab in advanced cancers. Study overall: People in dose escalation had one of these cancers: hepatocellular carcinoma, melanoma, renal cell or head and neck cancer. Prior therapy, whether anti-PD-1, anti-PD-L1 or anti-CTLA-4, was allowed, and roughly 40% had some.

Method: immunoSEQ multiplex PCR; TCRdb's copy keeps in-frame clones and lacks some. In the table there are about 66,000 clones, roughly 81% of which are singletons. Study observations and caveats: Expansion of clones was among the lowest in partial responders at 0.1-3.0 mg/kg.

Germline CDR1 and CDR2: SGDLS and YYNGEE. The CDR3 length is 16 residues. V lost 0 bases to trimming and J lost 6 bases; unmatched junction nucleotides: 9. The sampling schedule covered blood at baseline, cycle 4 day 1, and cycle 7 day 1. The receptor was derived from an adult with an advanced solid tumor such as melanoma, head and neck, liver or kidney cancer. The V and J genes are TRBV9 and TRBJ1-2, with 9 positions matching TRBD1. The material sequenced was CD4+ or CD8+ T cells sorted from blood, taken in a trial of the OX40 agonist ivuxolimab. CDR3 coding DNA: TGTGCCAGCAGCGTAGCTTTCGGGGACAGGGACCATGGCTACACCTTC. Translated: CASSVAFGDRDHGYTF.